The 20 T cell receptor beta chains below all came from one sample that was sequenced in a study of blood T cell repertoires in COVID-19. Sequencing used immunoSEQ multiplex PCR; TCRdb keeps in-frame clones, though not all of them. The data show some 250,000 clones, 88% seen once. The sequencing input was peripheral blood. The receptor source for this set is a woman aged 40 to 50 who had recovered from COVID-19.

V gene TRBV7-2 combines with J gene TRBJ2-1, with unresolved D. V was pared by 1 base and J by 8 bases, with 12 bases between. The CDR3 extends over 14 amino acids. Germline CDR1 reads SGHTA; CDR2 reads FQGNSA. The CDR3 reads CASSLVTELDEQFF. Here the CDR3 DNA reads TGTGCCAGCAGCTTAGTTACAGAGTTAGATGAGCAGTTCTTC.

J is TRBJ1-5 and V is TRBV3-1 (or the pseudogene TRBV3-2); tentative D call: TRBD1 (6 bases). The CDR3 covers 15 residues. Deletions cut 3 bases from V and 0 bases from J, with 9 bases between. Germline values: CDR1 LGHDT, CDR2 YNNKEL (reference sequence). CDR3 nucleotide sequence: TGTGCCAGCAGCCAGACAGGTAATAGCAATCAGCCCCAGCATTTT. Translated, it gives CASSQTGNSNQPQHF.

This clone showed up just once. The CDR3 nucleotides are TGTGCCATCAGTGTGGAAGGGAGGGGTCAGCCCCAGCATTTT. It yields the protein CAISVEGRGQPQHF. The rearrangement joins TRBV10-3 to TRBJ1-5; D is perhaps TRBD1 (5 bases). CDR1 ENHRY and CDR2 SYGVKD come from the germline V gene. The CDR3 covers 14 residues. V was cut by 4 bases and J by 6 bases, with 13 bases left in between.

The chain is built from TRBV30 and TRBJ1-2; D perhaps matches TRBD1 (5 bases). CDR3 length: 16 residues. V was cut by 2 bases and J by 0 bases, with 16 bases left in between. CDR1 and CDR2 (germline): GTSNPN, SVGIG (reference sequence). CDR3 sequence: CAWSRRGREANYGYTF. CDR3 sequence (DNA): TGTGCCTGGAGTAGGCGGGGACGGGAGGCTAACTATGGCTACACCTTC.

The genes are TRBV9 and TRBJ2-6, with a tentative D call TRBD1 (6 bases). The V gene lost 1 base and the J gene lost 4 bases, with 12 bases spanning the gap. Germline values: CDR1 SGDLS, CDR2 YYNGEE. The CDR3 loop spans 16 amino acids. The CDR3 loop reads CASSVLTGSGANVLTF. The CDR3, as DNA: TGTGCCAGCAGCGTACTCACAGGGTCCGGGGCCAACGTCCTGACTTTC. Variable domain in full (rest from reference TRBV9 and TRBJ2-6): DSGVTQTPKHLITATGQRVTLRCSPRSGDLSVYWYQQSLDQGLQFLIQYYNGEERAKGNILERFSAQQFPDLHSELNLSSLELGDSALYFCASSVLTGSGANVLTFGAGSRLTVL.

The rearrangement links TRBV15 to TRBJ1-3, with D tentatively TRBD1 (5 bases). Germline V CDR1 and CDR2: LNHNV, YYDKDF (reference sequence). The CDR3 loop spans 15 amino acids. V was cut by 7 bases and J by 1 base, with 14 bases left in between. CDR3 in amino acids: CATTPGVPSGNTIYF. The CDR3, as DNA: TGTGCCACCACTCCGGGGGTCCCATCTGGAAACACCATATATTTT.

The chain links TRBV19 to TRBJ2-1; 7 positions match TRBD2. The CDR3 has 15 residues. Germline V gene lookup returns CDR1 LNHDA and CDR2 SQIVND (reference sequence). Losses at the gene ends were 4 bases for V and 4 bases for J; bases not matched to a gene: 7. The CDR3 reads CASSTSAGRYNEQFF. As DNA, the CDR3 is TGTGCCAGTAGTACCTCAGCGGGACGGTACAATGAGCAGTTCTTC. The full variable domain, in which reference TRBV19 and TRBJ2-1 provide the parts outside the CDR3, is DGGITQSPKYLFRKEGQNVTLSCEQNLNHDAMYWYRQDPGQGLRLIYYSQIVNDFQKGDIAEGYSVSREKKESFPLTVTSAQKNPTAFYLCASSTSAGRYNEQFFGPGTRLTVL.

This sequence joins TRBV30 and TRBJ2-2, with a weak D call TRBD2 (8 bases). Between the trimmed V and J ends, which lost 2 bases and 5 bases, there was a span of 18 bases. CDR1 and CDR2 from the germline V gene are GTSNPN and SVGIG (reference sequence). This CDR3 is 16 amino acids long. CDR3 sequence: CAWSPRTGGGTGELFF. Written as DNA, the CDR3 is TGTGCCTGGAGTCCCAGGACAGGCGGGGGGACCGGGGAGCTGTTTTTT.

About this clone itself: Other DNA sequences in this specimen translate into the identical CDR3. The chain employs TRBV27 and TRBJ1-1; no firm D call. Trimming removed 2 bases at V and 8 bases at J, with 9 bases between. Per the germline V gene, CDR1 is MNHEY and CDR2 is SMNVEV (reference sequence). This CDR3 has 12 amino acids. The CDR3 here is CASSLGGREAFF. The CDR3 nucleotides are TGTGCCAGCAGTTTAGGCGGCAGAGAAGCTTTCTTT.

This clone came up once. J is TRBJ2-1 and V is TRBV5-1; perhaps TRBD1 as D (5 bases). Germline V lookup: CDR1 SGHRS, CDR2 YFSETQ. CDR3 size: 15 residues. Trimming took off 5 bases at V and 5 bases at J, with 17 bases between the two ends. The CDR3 DNA follows: TGCGCCAGCAGGTCCCGGTGGGGCGGACACAATGAGCAGTTCTTC. This gives the protein CASRSRWGGHNEQFF.

This sequence joins TRBV7-3 and TRBJ2-5; 7 bases are shared with TRBD2. Germline V CDR1 and CDR2: SGHTA, FQGTGA. The CDR3 has 13 amino acids. V was clipped by 3 bases and J by 5 bases; unmatched bases: 3. The CDR3 DNA reads TGTGCCAGCAGCTTGGGAGGGAGGGAGACCCAGTACTTC. This translates into CASSLGGRETQYF.

The J gene is TRBJ2-1, the V gene TRBV5-1; D call uncertain. Germline-derived CDR1 and CDR2 are SGHRS and YFSETQ. CDR3 length: 14 residues. Trimming cost V 0 bases and J 7 bases, with 11 bases left between them. The CDR3 DNA reads TGCGCCAGCAGCTTGGGCCACCCGGTGAATGAGCAGTTCTTC. It encodes CASSLGHPVNEQFF.

The CDR3 here is CASSKEGDLWDTEAFF. CDR3 in DNA: TGTGCCAGCAGCAAAGAGGGGGACCTCTGGGACACTGAAGCTTTCTTT. The chain couples TRBV21-1 to TRBJ1-1; TRBD1 is the table's D call and was not checked against the DNA. TRBV21-1 represents a pseudogene. CDR3 size: 16 residues.

The V call is TRBV18, the J call TRBJ1-1; 10 positions match TRBD1. Per germline, CDR1 KGHSH and CDR2 LQKENI. V was pared by 6 bases and J by 4 bases, with 8 bases of the junction left unmatched. There are 15 residues in the CDR3. CDR3 loop: CASSQGTGVSTEAFF. The CDR3 DNA reads as TGTGCCAGCTCGCAAGGGACAGGGGTATCCACTGAAGCTTTCTTT.

The V and J genes are TRBV4-1 and TRBJ1-1; TRBD1 might be the D (5 bases). Germline V CDR1 and CDR2: MGHRA, YSYEKL. The ends were cut back, 1 base at V and 5 bases at J, with 32 bases in the middle. CDR3 size: 21 residues. CDR3 bases: TGCGCCAGCAGCCAAGCTCCCGGGGGGGTCGGGCATGTCAGGGCGGGGACTGAAGCTTTCTTT. Residues: CASSQAPGGVGHVRAGTEAFF.

This chain connects TRBV5-1 to TRBJ2-1, with 11 bases matching TRBD2. Trimming at V came to 4 bases and at J to 5 bases, leaving 17 bases not matched to a gene. CDR1 is SGHRS, CDR2 YFSETQ, per germline. CDR3 length: 19 residues. DNA of the CDR3: TGCGCCAGCAGCCCTGGACTAGCGGGCGTCCCGGTGAGGGACAATGAGCAGTTCTTC. This codes for CASSPGLAGVPVRDNEQFF.

The rearrangement joins TRBV5-7 to TRBJ1-2, with TRBD1 as a possible D gene (6 bases). TRBV5-7 qualifies as an ORF whose function is uncertain. CDR3 length equals 15 residues. Trimming removed 3 bases at V and 4 bases at J, with 16 bases between. CDR3 loop: CASSWGPTGLYGYTF. The DNA for the CDR3 is TGTGCCAGCAGCTGGGGCCCTACAGGGCTCTATGGCTACACCTTC.

The chain recombines TRBV30 with TRBJ1-4, with D perhaps TRBD1 (6 bases). The CDR3 contains 13 residues. V lost 3 bases to trimming and J lost 7 bases, with 12 bases between them. Germline CDR1 is GTSNPN and CDR2 is SVGIG (reference sequence). The CDR3 DNA sequence: TGTGCCTGGAGAAGGGGGGAGGGTGAAAAACTGTTTTTT. Translated: CAWRRGEGEKLFF. The full variable domain, its missing parts supplied by reference TRBV30 and TRBJ1-4, is SQTIHQWPATLVQPVGSPLSLECTVEGTSNPNLYWYRQAAGRGLQLLFYSVGIGQISSEVPQNLSASRPQDRQFILSSKKLLLSDSGFYLCAWRRGEGEKLFFGSGTQLSVL.

V and J are TRBV6-5 and TRBJ2-1, with TRBD1 as a possible D gene (5 bases). The CDR3 loop spans 12 amino acids. The V and J ends lost 2 bases and 10 bases respectively, with 9 bases between them. CDR1 and CDR2 from the germline V gene are MNHEY and SVGAGI. The CDR3 DNA follows: TGTGCCAGCAGTTACGGGGCCGCGGAGCAGTTCTTC. Protein product: CASSYGAAEQFF.

V and J are TRBV19 and TRBJ1-2; D gene ambiguous. The CDR3 runs to 14 residues. Germline V lookup: CDR1 LNHDA, CDR2 SQIVND (reference sequence). Trimming took 3 bases from V and 2 from J, leaving 10 bases between them. The CDR3 DNA sequence: TGTGCCAGTAGTATTGGGCTCTCAAACTATGGCTACACCTTC. Translating it yields CASSIGLSNYGYTF.